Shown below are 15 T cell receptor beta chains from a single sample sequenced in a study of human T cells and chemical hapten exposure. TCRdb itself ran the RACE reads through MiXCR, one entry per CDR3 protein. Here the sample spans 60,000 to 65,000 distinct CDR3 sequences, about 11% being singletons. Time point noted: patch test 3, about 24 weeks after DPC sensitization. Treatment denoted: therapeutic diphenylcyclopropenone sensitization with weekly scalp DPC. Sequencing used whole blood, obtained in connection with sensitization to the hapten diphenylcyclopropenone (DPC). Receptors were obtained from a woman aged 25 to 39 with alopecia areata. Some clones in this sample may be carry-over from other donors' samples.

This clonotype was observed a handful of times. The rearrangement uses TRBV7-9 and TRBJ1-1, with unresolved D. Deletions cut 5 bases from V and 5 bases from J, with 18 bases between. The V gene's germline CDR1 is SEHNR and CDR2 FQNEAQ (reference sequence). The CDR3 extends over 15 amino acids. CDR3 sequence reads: CASSPWTSGATEAFF. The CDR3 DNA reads TGTGCCAGCAGCCCCTGGACGTCGGGAGCGACTGAAGCTTTCTTT.

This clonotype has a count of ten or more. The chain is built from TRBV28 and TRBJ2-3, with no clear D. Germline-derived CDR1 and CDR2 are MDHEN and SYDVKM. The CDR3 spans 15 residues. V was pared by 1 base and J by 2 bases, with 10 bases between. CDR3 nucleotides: TGTGCCAGCAGTTTATCCGGCGGAAACACAGATACGCAGTATTTT. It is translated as CASSLSGGNTDTQYF.

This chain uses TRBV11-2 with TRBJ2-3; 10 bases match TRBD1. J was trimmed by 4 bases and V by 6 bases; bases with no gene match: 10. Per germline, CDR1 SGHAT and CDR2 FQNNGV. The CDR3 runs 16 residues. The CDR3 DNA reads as TGTGCCAGCAGATTCAGACCGGGACAGGGGCCAGATACGCAGTATTTT. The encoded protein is CASRFRPGQGPDTQYF.

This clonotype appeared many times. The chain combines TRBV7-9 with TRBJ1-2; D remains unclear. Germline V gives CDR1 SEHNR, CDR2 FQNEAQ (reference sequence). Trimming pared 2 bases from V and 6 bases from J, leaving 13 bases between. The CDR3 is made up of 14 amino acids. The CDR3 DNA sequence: TGTGCCAGCAGCTTAATGTCTGGGGTGGATGGCTACACCTTC. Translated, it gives CASSLMSGVDGYTF.

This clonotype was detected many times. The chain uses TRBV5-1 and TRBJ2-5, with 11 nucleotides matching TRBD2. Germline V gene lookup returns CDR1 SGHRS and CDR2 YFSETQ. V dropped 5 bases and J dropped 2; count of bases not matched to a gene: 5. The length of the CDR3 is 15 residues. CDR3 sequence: CASRATSGEQETQYF. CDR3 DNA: TGCGCCAGCAGGGCGACTAGCGGGGAACAAGAGACCCAGTACTTC.

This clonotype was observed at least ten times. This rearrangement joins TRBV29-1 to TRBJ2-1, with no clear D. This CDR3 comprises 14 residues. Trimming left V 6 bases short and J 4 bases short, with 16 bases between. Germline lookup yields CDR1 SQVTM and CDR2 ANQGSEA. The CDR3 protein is CSVPSTWRYNEQFF. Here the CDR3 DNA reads TGCAGCGTCCCATCTACGTGGCGATACAATGAGCAGTTCTTC.

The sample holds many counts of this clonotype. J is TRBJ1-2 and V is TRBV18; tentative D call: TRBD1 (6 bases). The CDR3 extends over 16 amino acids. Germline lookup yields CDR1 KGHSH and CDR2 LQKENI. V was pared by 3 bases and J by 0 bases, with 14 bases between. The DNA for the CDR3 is TGTGCCAGCTCACCGGCGACAGGTTCATCTAACTATGGCTACACCTTC. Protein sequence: CASSPATGSSNYGYTF. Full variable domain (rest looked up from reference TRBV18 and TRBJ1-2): NAGVMQNPRHLVRRRGQEARLRCSPMKGHSHVYWYRQLPEEGLKFMVYLQKENIIDESGMPKERFSAEFPKEGPSILRIQQVVRGDSAAYFCASSPATGSSNYGYTFGSGTRLTVV.

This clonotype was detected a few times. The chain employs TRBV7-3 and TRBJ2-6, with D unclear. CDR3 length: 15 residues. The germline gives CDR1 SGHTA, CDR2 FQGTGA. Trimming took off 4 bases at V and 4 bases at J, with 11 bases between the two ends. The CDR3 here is CASSSPIPGANVLTF. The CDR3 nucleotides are TGTGCCAGCAGCTCCCCAATACCCGGGGCCAACGTCCTGACTTTC. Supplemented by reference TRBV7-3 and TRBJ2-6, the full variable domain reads GAGVSQTPSNKVTEKGKYVELRCDPISGHTALYWYRQSLGQGPEFLIYFQGTGAADDSGLPNDRFFAVRPEGSVSTLKIQRTERGDSAVYLCASSSPIPGANVLTFGAGSRLTVL.

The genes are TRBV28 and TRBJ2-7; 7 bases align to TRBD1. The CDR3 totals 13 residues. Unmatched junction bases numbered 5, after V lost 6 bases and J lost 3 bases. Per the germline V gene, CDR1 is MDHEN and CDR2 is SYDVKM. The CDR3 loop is CASRGTVHYEQYF. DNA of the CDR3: TGTGCCAGCAGAGGGACAGTTCACTACGAGCAGTACTTC.

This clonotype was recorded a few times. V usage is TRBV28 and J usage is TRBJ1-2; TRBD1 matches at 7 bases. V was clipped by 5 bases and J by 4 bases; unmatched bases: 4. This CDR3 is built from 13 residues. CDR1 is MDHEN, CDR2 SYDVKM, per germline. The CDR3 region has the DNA TGTGCCAGCAGTCCACAGGGGCCCTATGGCTACACCTTC. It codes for CASSPQGPYGYTF.

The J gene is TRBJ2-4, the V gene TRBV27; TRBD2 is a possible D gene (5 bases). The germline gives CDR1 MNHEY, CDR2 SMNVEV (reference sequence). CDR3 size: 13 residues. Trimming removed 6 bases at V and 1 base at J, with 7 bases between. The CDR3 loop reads CASRDFAKNIQYF. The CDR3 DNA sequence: TGTGCCAGCAGGGACTTTGCCAAAAACATTCAGTACTTC.

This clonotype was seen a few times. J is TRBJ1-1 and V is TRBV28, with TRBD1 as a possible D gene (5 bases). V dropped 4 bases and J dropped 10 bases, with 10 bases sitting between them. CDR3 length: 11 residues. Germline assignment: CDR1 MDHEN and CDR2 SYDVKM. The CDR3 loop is CASSYRDGAFF. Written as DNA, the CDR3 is TGTGCCAGCAGTTACCGGGACGGAGCTTTCTTT.

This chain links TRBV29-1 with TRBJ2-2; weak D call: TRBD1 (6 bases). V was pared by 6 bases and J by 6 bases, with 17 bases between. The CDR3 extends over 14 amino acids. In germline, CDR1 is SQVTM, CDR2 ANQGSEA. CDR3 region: CSVGTYGGAGELFF. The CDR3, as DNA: TGCAGCGTGGGTACTTATGGGGGCGCCGGGGAGCTGTTTTTT.

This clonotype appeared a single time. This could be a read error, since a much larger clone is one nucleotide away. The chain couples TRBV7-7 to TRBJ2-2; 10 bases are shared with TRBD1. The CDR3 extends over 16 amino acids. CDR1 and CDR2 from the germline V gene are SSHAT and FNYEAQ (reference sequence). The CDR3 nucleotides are TGTGCCAGCAGCCCCGGGACAGGGGTTATCTCCGGGGAGCCGTTTTTT. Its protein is CASSPGTGVISGEPFF.

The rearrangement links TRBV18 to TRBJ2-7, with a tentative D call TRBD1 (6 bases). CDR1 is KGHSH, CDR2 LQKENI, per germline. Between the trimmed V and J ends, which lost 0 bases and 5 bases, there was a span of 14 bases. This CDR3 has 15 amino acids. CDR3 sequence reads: CASSPPNREPNEQYF. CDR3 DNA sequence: TGTGCCAGCTCACCACCGAACAGGGAGCCCAACGAGCAGTACTTC.